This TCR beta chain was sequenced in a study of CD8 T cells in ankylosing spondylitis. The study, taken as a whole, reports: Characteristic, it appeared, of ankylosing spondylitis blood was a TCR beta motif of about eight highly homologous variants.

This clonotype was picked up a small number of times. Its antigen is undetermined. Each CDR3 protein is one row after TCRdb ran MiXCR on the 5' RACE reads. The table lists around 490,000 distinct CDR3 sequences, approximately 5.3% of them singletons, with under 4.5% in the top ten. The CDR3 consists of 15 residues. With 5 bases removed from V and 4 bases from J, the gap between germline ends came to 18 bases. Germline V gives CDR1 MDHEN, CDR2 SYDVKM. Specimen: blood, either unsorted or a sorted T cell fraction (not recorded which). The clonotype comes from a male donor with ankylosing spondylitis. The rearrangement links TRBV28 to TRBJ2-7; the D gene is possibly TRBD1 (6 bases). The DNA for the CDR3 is TGTGCCAGCAGTGCCGGGACACTCGCTTTTTACGAGCAGTACTTC. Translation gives CASSAGTLAFYEQYF.